This T cell receptor beta chain was identified during a study of lymphopenia after photon versus proton radiotherapy. The germline CDR1 and CDR2 sequences are LNHDA and SQIVND (reference sequence). The germline V and J ends were trimmed by 1 base and 5 bases, with 14 bases remaining between them. The CDR3 sequence is 15 residues long. Produced via immunoSEQ multiplex PCR; TCRdb's table is partial and in-frame only. The data show 150,000 to 200,000 clones, about 88% seen once. General observations from the study: In patients who died, overall survival fell as post-nadir TCR diversity dropped more.

A remark on this clone: Its antigen is unknown.

Sequenced material: peripheral blood, taken from a patient treated with photon-based radiotherapy. The sequence was collected from a man in his fifties with gastric cancer. This rearrangement joins TRBV19 to TRBJ1-2; no definite D call. Here the CDR3 DNA reads TGTGCCAGTAGTATAGGTCTTACGGGCCTATATGGCTACACCTTC. Translation gives CASSIGLTGLYGYTF.